This entry lists 7 T cell receptor beta chains sequenced from one sample in a study of regulatory T cells in long-lasting Graves disease. Through Arm-PCR of CDR3 regions and iRepertoire HTBI primers, TCR beta libraries were built. TCRdb recomputed calls from the multiplex PCR reads with MiXCR, one row per CDR3 protein. The sample consists of roughly 440,000 distinct CDR3 sequences, around 17% of them appearing once. The time point here: newly diagnosed GD, antithyroid drugs for less than 3 months. Generation of the TCR library employed RNA extracted from PBMCs. In addition, the sample was reused for a study of T cells in Graves' hyperthyroidism and ophthalmopathy.

Sequencing used peripheral blood mononuclear cells (PBMCs), obtained at new diagnosis, from a patient treated with antithyroid drugs. The receptors originated from a woman aged 18-35 years with Graves disease.

This clonotype has ten or more counts. The V call is TRBV28, the J call TRBJ2-1, with 7 bases aligning to TRBD1. CDR1 MDHEN and CDR2 SYDVKM come from the germline V gene. The CDR3 contains 15 residues. V trimming: 6 bases; J trimming: 6 bases; junction bases outside the gene matches: 11. CDR3 residues: CASRPRPSGGNEQFF. DNA of the CDR3: TGTGCCAGCAGACCCCGACCCTCAGGGGGCAATGAGCAGTTCTTC.

The sample holds a few counts of this clonotype. CDR3 region: CASSLGGSNTGELFF. CDR3 bases: TGCGCCAGCAGCTTGGGGGGTTCGAACACCGGGGAGCTGTTTTTT. V is TRBV5-1 and J is TRBJ2-2; D unresolved. CDR1 and CDR2 from the germline V gene are SGHRS and YFSETQ. Trimming stripped 0 bases from V and 0 bases from J, with 6 bases between. The CDR3 totals 15 residues.

This clonotype came up a few times. This sequence joins TRBV29-1 and TRBJ1-2; no definite D call. The CDR3 contains 12 residues. The germline CDR1 and CDR2 sequences are SQVTM and ANQGSEA. V dropped 6 bases and J dropped 8 bases, with 16 bases sitting between them. The CDR3 is CSVPKFDGGYTF. The DNA of the CDR3 is TGCAGCGTCCCCAAGTTCGATGGGGGCTACACCTTC. Filled out from reference TRBV29-1 and TRBJ1-2, the complete variable domain reads SAVISQKPSRDICQRGTSLTIQCQVDSQVTMMFWYRQQPGQSLTLIATANQGSEATYESGFVIDKFPISRPNLTFSTLTVSNMSPEDSSIYLCSVPKFDGGYTFGSGTRLTVV.

This clonotype came up many times. This chain links TRBV29-1 with TRBJ2-1, with 10 nucleotides matching TRBD2. V trimming: 1 base; J trimming: 4 bases; junction bases outside the gene matches: 1. The CDR3 runs to 14 residues. CDR1 and CDR2 (germline): SQVTM, ANQGSEA. CDR3 bases: TGCAGCGTTGAAGGGACTAGCGGATACAATGAGCAGTTCTTC. This gives the protein CSVEGTSGYNEQFF.

This clonotype was recorded many times. The chain employs TRBV6-5 and TRBJ2-5; 8 nucleotides agree with TRBD1. The germline CDR1 and CDR2 sequences are MNHEY and SVGAGI. V lost 2 bases and J lost 3; bases outside the gene matches: 5. This CDR3 spans 15 amino acids. This CDR3 reads CASSYTPGGKETQYF. CDR3 DNA: TGTGCCAGCAGTTACACACCAGGGGGCAAAGAGACCCAGTACTTC.

The CDR3, as DNA: TGTGCCAGCAGTCGACAGGGGGCAACAGATACGCAGTATTTT. It yields the protein CASSRQGATDTQYF. The chain carries TRBV6-1 and TRBJ2-3, with 10 bases matching TRBD1. Germline CDR1 reads MNHNS; CDR2 reads SASEGT. V was clipped by 5 bases and J by 3 bases; unmatched bases: 2. CDR3 size: 14 residues.

The chain combines TRBV7-9 with TRBJ2-2; maybe TRBD2 (5 bases). Germline CDR1 is SEHNR and CDR2 is FQNEAQ (reference sequence). The ends were cut back, 8 bases at V and 2 bases at J, with 9 bases in the middle. This CDR3 has 13 residues. The CDR3 loop reads CASSSPNTGELFF. CDR3 DNA: TGTGCCAGCTCTAGCCCTAACACCGGGGAGCTGTTTTTT.